This T cell receptor beta chain emerged from a study of CD8 T cells in Susac syndrome. Germline CDR1 SGHTA, CDR2 FQGNSA. CDR3 length: 15 amino acids. The V gene lost 1 base and the J gene lost 6 bases, with 13 bases spanning the gap. The authors reverse transcribed roughly 0.5 to 1 ug RNA with random hexamers. By means of immunoSEQ multiplex PCR, TCR beta CDR3 spanning 54 Vbeta and 13 Jbeta underwent amplification. Via MiXCR, TCRdb re-called the immunoSEQ multiplex PCR reads, giving one row per CDR3 protein. The sample has 110,000 or so distinct CDR3 sequences, roughly 92% seen once. Sequencing targeted TCR beta in blood CD8+ and CD4+ T cells. Isolation of CD8+ and CD4+ T cells was performed negatively, whereas enrichment of TEMRA cells was done by FACS.

The rearrangement joins TRBV7-2 to TRBJ2-1; perhaps TRBD1 as D (6 bases). The clonotype was recovered from a human donor in good health. Sequencing used CD8+ T cells from PBMCs. The DNA for the CDR3 is TGTGCCAGCAGCTTAGTGGGGGCGGGTGTCAATGAGCAGTTCTTC. Encoded protein: CASSLVGAGVNEQFF.